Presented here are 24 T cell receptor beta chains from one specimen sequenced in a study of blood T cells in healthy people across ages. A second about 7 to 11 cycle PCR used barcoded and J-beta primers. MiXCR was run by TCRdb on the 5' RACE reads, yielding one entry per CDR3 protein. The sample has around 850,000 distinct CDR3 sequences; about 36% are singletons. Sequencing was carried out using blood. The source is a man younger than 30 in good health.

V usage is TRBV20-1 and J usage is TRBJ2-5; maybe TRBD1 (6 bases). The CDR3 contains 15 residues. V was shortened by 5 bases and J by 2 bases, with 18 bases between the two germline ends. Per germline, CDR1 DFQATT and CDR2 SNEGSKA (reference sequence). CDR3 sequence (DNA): TGCAGTGCTGGCCCCCCGACAGGATCTCAAGAGACCCAGTACTTC. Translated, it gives CSAGPPTGSQETQYF.

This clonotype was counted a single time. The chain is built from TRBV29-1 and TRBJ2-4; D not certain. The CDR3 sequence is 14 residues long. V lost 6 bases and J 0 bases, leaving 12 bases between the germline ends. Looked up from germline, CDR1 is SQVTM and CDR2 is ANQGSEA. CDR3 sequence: CSVAGHLAKNIQYF. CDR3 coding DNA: TGCAGCGTCGCAGGTCATCTAGCCAAAAACATTCAGTACTTC.

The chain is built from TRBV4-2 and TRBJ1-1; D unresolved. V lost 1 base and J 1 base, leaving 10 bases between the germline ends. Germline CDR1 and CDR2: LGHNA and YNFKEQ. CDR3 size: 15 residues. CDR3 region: CASSQGPTPNTEAFF. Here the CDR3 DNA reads TGTGCCAGCAGCCAAGGACCGACACCGAACACTGAAGCTTTCTTT.

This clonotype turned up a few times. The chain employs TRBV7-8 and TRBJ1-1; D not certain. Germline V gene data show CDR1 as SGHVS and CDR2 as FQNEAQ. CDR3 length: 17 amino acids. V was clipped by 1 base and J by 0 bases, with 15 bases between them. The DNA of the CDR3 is TGTGCCAGCAGCTTAGATGCGAGTCCACCGATGAACACTGAAGCTTTCTTT. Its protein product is CASSLDASPPMNTEAFF. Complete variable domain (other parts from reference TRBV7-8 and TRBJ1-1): GAGVSQSPRYKVAKRGQDVALRCDPISGHVSLFWYQQALGQGPEFLTYFQNEAQLDKSGLPSDRFFAERPEGSVSTLKIQRTQQEDSAVYLCASSLDASPPMNTEAFFGQGTRLTVV.

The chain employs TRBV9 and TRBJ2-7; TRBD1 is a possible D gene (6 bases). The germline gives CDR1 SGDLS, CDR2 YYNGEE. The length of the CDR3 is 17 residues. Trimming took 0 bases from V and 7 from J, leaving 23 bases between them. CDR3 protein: CASSVGGTPRSYNEQYF. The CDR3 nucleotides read TGTGCCAGCAGCGTAGGTGGGACACCCCGCTCCTACAATGAGCAGTACTTC.

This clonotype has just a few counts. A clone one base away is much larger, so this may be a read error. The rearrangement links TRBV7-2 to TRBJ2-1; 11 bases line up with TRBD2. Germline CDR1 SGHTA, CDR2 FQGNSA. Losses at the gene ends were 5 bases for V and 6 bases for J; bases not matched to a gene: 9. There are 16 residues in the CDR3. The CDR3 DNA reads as TGTGCCAGCAGCCAGATCGCTAGCGGGGGGAGCAATGAGCAGTTCTTC. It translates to CASSQIASGGSNEQFF.

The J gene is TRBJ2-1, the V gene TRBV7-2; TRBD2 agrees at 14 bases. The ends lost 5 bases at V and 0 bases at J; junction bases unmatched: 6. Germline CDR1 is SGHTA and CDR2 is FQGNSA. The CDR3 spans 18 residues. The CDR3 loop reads CASSLRLAGGISYNEQFF. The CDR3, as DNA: TGTGCCAGCAGCCTTCGACTAGCGGGGGGGATCTCCTACAATGAGCAGTTCTTC.

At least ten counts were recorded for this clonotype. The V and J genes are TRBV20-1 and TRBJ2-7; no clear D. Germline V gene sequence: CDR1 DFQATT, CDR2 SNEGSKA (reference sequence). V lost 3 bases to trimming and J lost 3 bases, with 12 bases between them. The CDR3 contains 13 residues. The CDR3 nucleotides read TGCAGTGCTAGGGCTTCCAGAGACTACGAGCAGTACTTC. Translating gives CSARASRDYEQYF.

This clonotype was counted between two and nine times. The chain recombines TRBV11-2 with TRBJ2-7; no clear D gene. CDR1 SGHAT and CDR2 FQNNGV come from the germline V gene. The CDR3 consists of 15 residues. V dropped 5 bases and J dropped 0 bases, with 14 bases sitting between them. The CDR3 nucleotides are TGTGCCAGCAGCCCTCGAGACGTACTCTCCTACGAGCAGTACTTC. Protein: CASSPRDVLSYEQYF.

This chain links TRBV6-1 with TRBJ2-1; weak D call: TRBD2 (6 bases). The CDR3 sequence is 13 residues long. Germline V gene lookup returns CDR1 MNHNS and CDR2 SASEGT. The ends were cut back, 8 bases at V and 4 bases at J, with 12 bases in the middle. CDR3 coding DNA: TGTGCCAGCCGCGTTCGGGGGTACAATGAGCAGTTCTTC. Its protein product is CASRVRGYNEQFF.

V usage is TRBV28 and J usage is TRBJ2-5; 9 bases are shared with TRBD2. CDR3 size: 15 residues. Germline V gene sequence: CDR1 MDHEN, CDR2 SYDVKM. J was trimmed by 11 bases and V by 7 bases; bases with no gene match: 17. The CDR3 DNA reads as TGTGCCAGCACCCTCGGGGGCGGGGGGGTTAATGAGCAGTACTTC. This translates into CASTLGGGGVNEQYF.

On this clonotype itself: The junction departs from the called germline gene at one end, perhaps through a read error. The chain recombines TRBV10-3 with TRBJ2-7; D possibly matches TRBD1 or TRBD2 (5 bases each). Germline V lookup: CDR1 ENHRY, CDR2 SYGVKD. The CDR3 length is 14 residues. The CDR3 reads CAISEYRGDYGQYF. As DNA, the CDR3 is TGTGCCATCAGTGAATATAGGGGCGACTACGGGCAGTACTTC.

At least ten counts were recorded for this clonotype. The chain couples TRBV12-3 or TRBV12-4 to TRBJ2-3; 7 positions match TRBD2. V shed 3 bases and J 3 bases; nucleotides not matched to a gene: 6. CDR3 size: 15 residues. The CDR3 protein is CASSLGGESTDTQYF. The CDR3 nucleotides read TGTGCCAGCAGTTTGGGGGGGGAGAGTACAGATACGCAGTATTTT.

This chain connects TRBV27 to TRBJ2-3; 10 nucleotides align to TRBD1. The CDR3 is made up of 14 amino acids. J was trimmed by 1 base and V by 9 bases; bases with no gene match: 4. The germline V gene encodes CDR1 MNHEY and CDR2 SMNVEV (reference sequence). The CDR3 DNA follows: TGTGCCAGTCACGGGACAGGGGGCACAGATACGCAGTATTTT. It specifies CASHGTGGTDTQYF.

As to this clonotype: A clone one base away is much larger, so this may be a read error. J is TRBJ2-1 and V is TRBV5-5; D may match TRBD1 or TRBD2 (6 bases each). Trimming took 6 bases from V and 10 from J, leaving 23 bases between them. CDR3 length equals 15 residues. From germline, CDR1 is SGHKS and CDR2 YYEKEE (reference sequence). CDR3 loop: CASTLGGGPKYEQFF. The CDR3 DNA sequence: TGTGCCAGCACCTTAGGAGGGGGGCCCAAATACGAGCAGTTCTTC.

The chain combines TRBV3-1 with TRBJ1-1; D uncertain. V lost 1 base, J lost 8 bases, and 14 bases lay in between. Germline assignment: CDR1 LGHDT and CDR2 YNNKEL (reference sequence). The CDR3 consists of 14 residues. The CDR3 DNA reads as TGTGCCAGCAGCCAAGCGAGTGTTGGTTTCGAAGCTTTCTTT. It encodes CASSQASVGFEAFF.

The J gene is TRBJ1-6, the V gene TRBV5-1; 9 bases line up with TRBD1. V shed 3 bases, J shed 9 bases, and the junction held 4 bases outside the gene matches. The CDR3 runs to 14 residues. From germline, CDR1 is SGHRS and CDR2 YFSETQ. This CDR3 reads CASSSGQGRSPLHF. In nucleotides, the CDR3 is TGCGCCAGCAGCTCCGGACAGGGGCGTTCACCCCTCCACTTT.

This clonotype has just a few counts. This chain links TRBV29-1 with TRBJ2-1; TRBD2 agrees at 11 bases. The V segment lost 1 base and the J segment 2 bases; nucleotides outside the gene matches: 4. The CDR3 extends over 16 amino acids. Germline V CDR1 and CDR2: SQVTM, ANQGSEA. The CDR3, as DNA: TGCAGCGTTGAAGGAGGGACTAGCGGTGCCTACAATGAGCAGTTCTTC. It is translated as CSVEGGTSGAYNEQFF.

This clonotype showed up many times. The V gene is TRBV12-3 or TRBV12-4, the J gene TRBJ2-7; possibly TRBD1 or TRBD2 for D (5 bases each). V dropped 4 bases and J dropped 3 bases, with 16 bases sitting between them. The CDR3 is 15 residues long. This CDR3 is CASSYRGTANYEQYF. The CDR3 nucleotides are TGTGCCAGCAGTTACAGAGGGACGGCAAACTACGAGCAGTACTTC.

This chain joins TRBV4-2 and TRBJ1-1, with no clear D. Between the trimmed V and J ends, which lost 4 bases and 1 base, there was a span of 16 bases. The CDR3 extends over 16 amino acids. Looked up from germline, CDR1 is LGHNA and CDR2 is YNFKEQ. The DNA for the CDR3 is TGTGCCAGCAGCCGCCCAAGTGGGGTCCAGAACACTGAAGCTTTCTTT. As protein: CASSRPSGVQNTEAFF.

The CDR3 here is CAISEDEVLYGYTF. The CDR3 DNA is TGTGCCATCAGTGAAGACGAGGTCCTCTATGGCTACACCTTC. V usage is TRBV10-3 and J usage is TRBJ1-2; D is undetermined. This CDR3 is 14 amino acids long. Trimming cost V 3 bases and J 4 bases, with 12 bases left between them. CDR1 and CDR2 (germline): ENHRY, SYGVKD.

The CDR3 DNA reads as TGTGCCAGCAGCGTAAGCGGGGGTTATTACAATGAGCAGTTCTTC. It is translated as CASSVSGGYYNEQFF. The chain is built from TRBV9 and TRBJ2-1, with 8 bases fitting TRBD2. The CDR3 extends over 15 amino acids. J was trimmed by 4 bases and V by 1 base; bases with no gene match: 4. Germline CDR1 is SGDLS and CDR2 is YYNGEE.

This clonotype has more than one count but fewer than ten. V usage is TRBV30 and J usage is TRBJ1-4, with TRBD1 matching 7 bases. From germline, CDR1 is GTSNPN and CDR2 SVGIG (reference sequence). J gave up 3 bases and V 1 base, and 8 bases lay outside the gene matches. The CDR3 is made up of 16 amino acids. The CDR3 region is CAWSGPSGGPNEKLFF. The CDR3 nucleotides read TGTGCCTGGAGTGGCCCATCAGGGGGTCCTAATGAAAAACTGTTTTTT.

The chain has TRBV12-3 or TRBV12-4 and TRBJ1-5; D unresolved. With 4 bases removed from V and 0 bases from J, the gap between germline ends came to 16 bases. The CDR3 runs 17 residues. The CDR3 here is CASSWQDGGISNQPQHF. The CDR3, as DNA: TGTGCCAGCAGTTGGCAGGACGGAGGCATTAGCAATCAGCCCCAGCATTTT.